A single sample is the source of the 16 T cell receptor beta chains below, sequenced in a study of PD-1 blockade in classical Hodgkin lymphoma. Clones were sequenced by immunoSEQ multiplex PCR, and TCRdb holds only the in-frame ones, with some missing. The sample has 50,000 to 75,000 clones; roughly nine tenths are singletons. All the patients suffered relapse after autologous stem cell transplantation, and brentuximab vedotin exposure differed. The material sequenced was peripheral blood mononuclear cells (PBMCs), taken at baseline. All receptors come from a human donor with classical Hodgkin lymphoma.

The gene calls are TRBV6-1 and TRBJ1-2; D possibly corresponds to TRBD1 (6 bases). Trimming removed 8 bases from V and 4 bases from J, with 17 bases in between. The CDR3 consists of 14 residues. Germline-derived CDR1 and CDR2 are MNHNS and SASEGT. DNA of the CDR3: TGTGCCAGCGACCTCGCAAGGGGGTTCTATGGCTACACCTTC. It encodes CASDLARGFYGYTF.

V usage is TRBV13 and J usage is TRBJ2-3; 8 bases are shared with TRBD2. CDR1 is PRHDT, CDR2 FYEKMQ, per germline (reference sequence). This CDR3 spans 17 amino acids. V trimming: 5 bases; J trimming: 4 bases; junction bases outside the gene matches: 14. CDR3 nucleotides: TGTGCCAGCAGCCCGCGCCTTGGACTAGCCTTGGCAGATACGCAGTATTTT. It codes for CASSPRLGLALADTQYF. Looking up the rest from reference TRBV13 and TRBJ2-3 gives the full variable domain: AAGVIQSPRHLIKEKRETATLKCYPIPRHDTVYWYQQGPGQDPQFLISFYEKMQSDKGSIPDRFSAQQFSDYHSELNMSSLELGDSALYFCASSPRLGLALADTQYFGPGTRLTVL.

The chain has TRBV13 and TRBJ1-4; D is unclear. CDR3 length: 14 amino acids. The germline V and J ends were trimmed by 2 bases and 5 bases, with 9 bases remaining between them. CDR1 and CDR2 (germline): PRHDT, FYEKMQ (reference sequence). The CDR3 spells CASSLKPGNEKLFF. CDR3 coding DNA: TGTGCCAGCAGCTTAAAACCGGGGAATGAAAAACTGTTTTTT.

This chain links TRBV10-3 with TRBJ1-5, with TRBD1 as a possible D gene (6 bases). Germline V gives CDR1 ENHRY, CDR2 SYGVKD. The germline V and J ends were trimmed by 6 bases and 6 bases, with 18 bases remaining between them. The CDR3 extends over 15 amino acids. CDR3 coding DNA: TGTGCCATCAGGCAGGACAACAGGGATACTCAGCCCCAGCATTTT. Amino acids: CAIRQDNRDTQPQHF.

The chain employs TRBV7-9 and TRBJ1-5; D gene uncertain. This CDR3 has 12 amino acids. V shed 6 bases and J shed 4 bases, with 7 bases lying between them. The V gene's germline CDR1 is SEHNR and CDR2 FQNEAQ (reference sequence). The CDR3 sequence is CASSGENQPQHF. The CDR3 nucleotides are TGTGCCAGCAGTGGCGAGAATCAGCCCCAGCATTTT.

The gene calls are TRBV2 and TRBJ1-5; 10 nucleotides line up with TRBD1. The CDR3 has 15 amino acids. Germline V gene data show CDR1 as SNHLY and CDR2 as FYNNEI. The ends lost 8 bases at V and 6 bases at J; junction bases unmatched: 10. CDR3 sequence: CASELTGTGVQPQHF. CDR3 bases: TGTGCCAGCGAACTGACCGGGACAGGGGTTCAGCCCCAGCATTTT.

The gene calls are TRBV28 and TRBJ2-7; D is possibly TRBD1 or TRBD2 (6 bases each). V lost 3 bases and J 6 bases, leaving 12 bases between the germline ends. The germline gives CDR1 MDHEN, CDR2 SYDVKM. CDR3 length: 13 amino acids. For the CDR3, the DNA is TGTGCCAGCAGTTTTCGGGGGCGGGCCGAGCAGTACTTC. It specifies CASSFRGRAEQYF.

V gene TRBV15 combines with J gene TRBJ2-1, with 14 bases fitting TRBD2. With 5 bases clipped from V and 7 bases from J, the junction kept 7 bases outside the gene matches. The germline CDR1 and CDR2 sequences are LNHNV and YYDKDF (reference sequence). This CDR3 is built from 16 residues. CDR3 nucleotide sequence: TGTGCCACCAGCTTCCCGACTAGCGGGGGGGCAAATGAGCAGTTCTTC. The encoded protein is CATSFPTSGGANEQFF.

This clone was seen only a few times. As DNA, the CDR3 is TGTGCCACAAAAGCAGGAATGAACACTGAAGCTTTCTTT. Translation gives CATKAGMNTEAFF. The chain recombines TRBV2 with TRBJ1-1, with D unresolved. The CDR3 spans 13 residues. Germline CDR1 and CDR2: SNHLY and FYNNEI. V was clipped by 10 bases and J by 0 bases, with 12 bases between them.

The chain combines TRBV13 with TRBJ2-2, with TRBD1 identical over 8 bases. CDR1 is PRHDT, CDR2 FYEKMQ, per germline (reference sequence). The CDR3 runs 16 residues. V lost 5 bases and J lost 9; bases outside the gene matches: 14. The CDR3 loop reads CASSKGPDRAFWELFF. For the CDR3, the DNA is TGTGCCAGCAGCAAGGGGCCGGACAGGGCGTTCTGGGAGCTGTTTTTT. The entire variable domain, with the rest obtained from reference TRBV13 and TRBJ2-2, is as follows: AAGVIQSPRHLIKEKRETATLKCYPIPRHDTVYWYQQGPGQDPQFLISFYEKMQSDKGSIPDRFSAQQFSDYHSELNMSSLELGDSALYFCASSKGPDRAFWELFFGEGSRLTVL.

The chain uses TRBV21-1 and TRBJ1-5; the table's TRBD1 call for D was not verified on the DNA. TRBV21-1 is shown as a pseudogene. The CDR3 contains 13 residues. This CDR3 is CASSMGQLEPQHF. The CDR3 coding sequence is TGTGCCAGCAGCATGGGACAGCTGGAACCCCAGCATTTT.

The CDR3 nucleotides read TGTGCCAGCTCACCTTTTGAAAGGACTAATGAAAAACTGTTTTTT. As protein: CASSPFERTNEKLFF. This sequence joins TRBV18 and TRBJ1-4; D gene unclear. V shed 3 bases and J shed 2 bases, with 10 bases lying between them. CDR1 is KGHSH and CDR2 is LQKENI in the germline V gene. The CDR3 length is 15 residues. Combining the CDR3 with reference TRBV18 and TRBJ1-4 gives the whole variable domain NAGVMQNPRHLVRRRGQEARLRCSPMKGHSHVYWYRQLPEEGLKFMVYLQKENIIDESGMPKERFSAEFPKEGPSILRIQQVVRGDSAAYFCASSPFERTNEKLFFGSGTQLSVL.

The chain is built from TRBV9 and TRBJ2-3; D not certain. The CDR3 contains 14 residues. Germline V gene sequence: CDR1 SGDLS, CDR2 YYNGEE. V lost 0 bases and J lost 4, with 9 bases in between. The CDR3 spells CASSVAVDSDTQYF. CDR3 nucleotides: TGTGCCAGCAGCGTAGCAGTAGATTCAGATACGCAGTATTTT.

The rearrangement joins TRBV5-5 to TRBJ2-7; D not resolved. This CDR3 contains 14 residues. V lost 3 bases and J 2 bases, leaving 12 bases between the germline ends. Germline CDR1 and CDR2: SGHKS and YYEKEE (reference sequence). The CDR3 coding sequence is TGTGCCAGCAGCTACGCGAAGGGCACCTACGAGCAGTACTTC. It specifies CASSYAKGTYEQYF.

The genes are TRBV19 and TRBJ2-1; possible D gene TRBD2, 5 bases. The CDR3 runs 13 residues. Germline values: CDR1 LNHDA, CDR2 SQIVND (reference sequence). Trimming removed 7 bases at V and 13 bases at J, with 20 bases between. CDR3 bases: TGTGCCAGTATATCCGTCGGAACCGGGGAACAGTTCTTC. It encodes CASISVGTGEQFF.

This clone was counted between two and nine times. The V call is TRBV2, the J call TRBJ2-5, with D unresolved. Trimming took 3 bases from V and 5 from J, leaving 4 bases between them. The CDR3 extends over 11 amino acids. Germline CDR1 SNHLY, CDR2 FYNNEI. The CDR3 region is CASSEAETQYF. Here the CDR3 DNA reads TGTGCCAGCAGTGAGGCCGAGACCCAGTACTTC.